A single sample is the source of the 2 T cell receptor beta chains below, sequenced in a study of T cell responses to AZD1222 COVID-19 vaccine (dated by TCRdb to about 2021). Library method: the immunoSEQ multiplex PCR assay. TCRdb retrieved this table from immuneACCESS and kept in-frame rearrangements only. Not all clones are present; in checked studies, unresolved V genes account for under half, and no reason is known for the remainder. A total of 100,000 to 150,000 clones appear in this sample, about 79% of them only once. Clones ranked in the top ten supply 27% of the sample. The time point label of this sample denotes: about 28 days (+/-7) after the second vaccine dose. Material: peripheral blood, obtained 28 days after the second AZD1222 dose. The receptor set was obtained from an adult who received the AZD1222 COVID-19 vaccine.

This clone was detected only a few times. The genes are TRBV7-9 and TRBJ2-4; tentative D call: TRBD2 (7 bases). The CDR3 runs to 16 residues. Germline CDR1 reads SEHNR; CDR2 reads FQNEAQ (reference sequence). V lost 5 bases and J 1 base, leaving 15 bases between the germline ends. This CDR3 reads CASSQGGGNAKNIQYF. The CDR3 bases are TGTGCCAGCAGCCAAGGGGGAGGGAACGCCAAAAACATTCAGTACTTC.

V gene TRBV24-1 combines with J gene TRBJ2-3; 7 bases are a match to TRBD2. The CDR3 loop spans 19 amino acids. V gave up 2 bases and J gave up 2 bases; unmatched junction bases: 15. Germline loops: CDR1 KGHDR, CDR2 SFDVKD. CDR3 bases: TGTGCCACCAGTGATTCCCAATTCGCACGGGGGGATATCACAGATACGCAGTATTTT. Translating it yields CATSDSQFARGDITDTQYF.